A selection of T cell receptor beta chains follows, all from one sample in a study of shared clonotypes between healthy human individuals. Clones were read by immunoSEQ multiplex PCR, and TCRdb kept only the in-frame ones, dropping some. The sample records 1.5 million to 2.5 million clones, roughly 95% being singletons. Material for sequencing was naive CD8+ T cells sorted from blood. The receptors were sampled from a man aged 18 to 30 in good health. Each CDR3 is given with its conserved first and last residue. Not every row has a clone size; where given, it reads once, few, many or a size class.

TRBV7-2	.	TRBJ2-7	CASSLSGTGGGLFYEQYF
TRBV6-6	.	TRBJ2-7	CASSYSGEAYEQYF
TRBV27	.	TRBJ2-5	CASSLRTKGETQYF
TRBV15	.	TRBJ1-5	CATSSGGENQPQHF
TRBV6-1	.	TRBJ1-1	CASSDLGTQTEAFF
TRBV9	.	TRBJ2-5	CASSVEASGAQETQYF
TRBV5-8	.	TRBJ2-7	CASSWGLAGASHEQYF
TRBV5-1	once	TRBJ1-4	CASSFGGLELFF
TRBV5-5	.	TRBJ1-6	CASSLPTTLSSYNSPLHF
TRBV7-9	.	TRBJ2-1	CASSLGLAVSNEQFF
TRBV27	.	TRBJ1-5	CASSLFSGDSQPQHF
TRBV7-9	.	TRBJ2-2	CASSPAGGELFF
TRBV14	.	TRBJ2-2	CASSPINTGELFF
TRBV6-1	.	TRBJ1-5	CASSETRQPQHF
TRBV6-1	.	TRBJ2-7	CASSEEWFYALDYEQYF
TRBV19	.	TRBJ1-5	CASTLGQGDQPQHF
TRBV4-1	.	TRBJ2-2	CASSPNELLGNTGELFF
TRBV7-2	.	TRBJ2-7	CASSLTLMRELEQYF
TRBV19	.	TRBJ2-1	CASSIFWGEYNEQFF
TRBV21-1	once	TRBJ1-1	CASSFGGGNTEAFF
TRBV14	once	TRBJ2-7	CASSQGQGWIYEQYF
TRBV7-9	.	TRBJ2-7	CASSPGATYEQYF
TRBV6-5	.	TRBJ2-7	CASSYSRRDQKDEQYF
TRBV27	.	TRBJ1-4	CASSERVTNEKLFF
TRBV6-5	once	TRBJ2-7	CASSYPGGTYEQYF
TRBV28	.	TRBJ2-7	CASSLSGSSYEQYF
TRBV7-9	.	TRBJ2-7	CASSLRTGLLDEQYF
TRBV4-3	.	TRBJ1-1	CASSQAEGGLEAFF
TRBV6-1	.	TRBJ1-5	CASRRQGAYQPQHF
TRBV7-2	.	TRBJ2-2	CASSLGLALGGELFF
TRBV29-1	.	TRBJ2-7	CSVFDIYEQYF
TRBV4-1	.	TRBJ1-5	CASSQGQGVRQPQHF
TRBV9	.	TRBJ1-2	CASSETGSYGYTF
TRBV5-1	.	TRBJ1-1	CASSLATGATEAFF
TRBV5-1	.	TRBJ2-7	CASSPGGENYEQYF
TRBV27	once	TRBJ2-7	CASSLLGPSGLNYEQYF
TRBV6-5	.	TRBJ1-4	CASSYRLFF
TRBV10-3	.	TRBJ1-2	CAISDSRENGYTF
TRBV6-1	.	TRBJ1-2	CASSQTFTGSYGYTF